The rows below give T cell receptor beta chains drawn from one sample of a study of identical twins. Using its own MiXCR run on the 5' RACE reads, TCRdb lists one record per CDR3 protein. The data contain hundreds of thousands of distinct CDR3 sequences, 15% to 20% of them seen just once; the ten biggest clones take up around 13%. The data also belong to a second study, concerning T cells expressing NK-cell markers.

The sample was PBMCs. The receptor set was obtained from a woman aged 18-29 years in good health. CDR3s include the opening cysteine and the closing phenylalanine or tryptophan. A D gene is named only where the DNA matches it firmly. For some rows the clone size is stated as once, few or many, or as a class when expanded; others skip it.

d_call clone_size j_call v_call cdr3_nt cdr3_aa
NA few TRBJ1-1 TRBV12-5 TGTGCTAGTGGTTTGGTACTTGGGACTCTCGGGGACACTGAAGCTTTCTTT CASGLVLGTLGDTEAFF
NA NA TRBJ2-7 TRBV30 TGTGCCTGGAGTCGGGGGAGAATCAACGAGCAGTACTTC CAWSRGRINEQYF
TRBD1 NA TRBJ2-2 TRBV12-3/TRBV12-4 TGTGCCAGCGTCGGGACAGCGAACACCGGGGAGCTGTTTTTT CASVGTANTGELFF
TRBD1 few TRBJ2-7 TRBV5-5 TGTGCCAGCAGCGTAGACAGGGATGGCGAGCAGTACTTC CASSVDRDGEQYF
TRBD2 few TRBJ2-7 TRBV7-2 TGTGCCAGCAGTGGCGGGTGGGGGACTAGCATCTACGAGCAGTACTTC CASSGGWGTSIYEQYF
NA few TRBJ2-3 TRBV18 TGTGCCAGCTCATACGGACAGACCACAGATACGCAGTATTTT CASSYGQTTDTQYF
NA NA TRBJ2-7 TRBV20-1 TGCAGTGCTAGAGTAAGAGGGCACGAGCAGTACTTC CSARVRGHEQYF
NA NA TRBJ2-5 TRBV5-1 TGCGCCAGCAGCCCCACTCGGGTAGCGGAAGAGACCCAGTACTTC CASSPTRVAEETQYF
TRBD2 few TRBJ2-1 TRBV5-1 TGCGCCAGCAGCTTGGGACTAGCGGGAGTGCCCAGTGTGGATGAGCAGTTCTTC CASSLGLAGVPSVDEQFF
TRBD1 few TRBJ2-1 TRBV12-3/TRBV12-4 TGTGCCAGCAGTAACAGGGGAATCGGCAATGAGCAGTTCTTC CASSNRGIGNEQFF
NA NA TRBJ1-1 TRBV7-2 TGTGCCAGCAGCCCGGAGCAGGGGCGGCTCGCTTTCTTT CASSPEQGRLAFF
TRBD2 many TRBJ2-1 TRBV12-3/TRBV12-4 TGTGCCAGCAGTTTTGGGACTAACTACAATGAGCAGTTCTTC CASSFGTNYNEQFF
TRBD2 few TRBJ2-3 TRBV6-5 TGTGCCAGCAGTTACGAACCTAGCGGGCGGACAGATACGCAGTATTTT CASSYEPSGRTDTQYF
NA NA TRBJ2-2 TRBV20-1 TGCAGTGCTGCGCGGACTCTAAACACCGGGGAGCTGTTTTTT CSAARTLNTGELFF
TRBD1 once TRBJ1-4 TRBV7-9 TGTGCCAGCAGCCGGCCGGACAGGGTTATGGGAAAACTGTTTTTT CASSRPDRVMGKLFF
TRBD2 few TRBJ2-2 TRBV7-9 TGTGCCAGCAGCTCGGGACTAGCCGGCAGGGAGCTGTTTTTT CASSSGLAGRELFF
NA NA TRBJ2-3 TRBV6-5 TGTGCCAGCAGTTACGGGTCCGGGTCTAGCACAGATACGCAGTATTTT CASSYGSGSSTDTQYF
NA few TRBJ2-7 TRBV7-9 TGTGCCAGCAGCCCCCGACACTACGAGCAGTACTTC CASSPRHYEQYF
TRBD1 few TRBJ2-7 TRBV20-1 TGCAGTGCTAGAGGGAGGACAGGGTCCTACGAGCAGTACTTC CSARGRTGSYEQYF
TRBD2 few TRBJ2-7 TRBV20-1 TGCAGTGCTACCAAACTAGCGGGAGGCCCCCGAATTTTTTACGAGCAGTACTTC CSATKLAGGPRIFYEQYF
NA NA TRBJ2-7 TRBV10-2 TGCGCCAGCAGTGATGGGGACATTCCCCCCTACGAGCAGTACTTC CASSDGDIPPYEQYF
TRBD1 many TRBJ1-2 TRBV5-1 TGTGCCAGCAGTCTCGACAGGGACTATGGCTACACCTTC CASSLDRDYGYTF
TRBD2 NA TRBJ2-7 TRBV25-1 TGTGCCAGCAGTGAAATGGGAACTAGCGGGCCCTACGAGCAGTACTTC CASSEMGTSGPYEQYF
NA few TRBJ2-3 TRBV20-1 TGCAGTGCTAGTTCTTTACTGGGTCATGATACGCAGTATTTT CSASSLLGHDTQYF
NA NA TRBJ1-1 TRBV20-1 TGCAGTGCTGCAGGACGGAGCCGGAACACTGAAGCTTTCTTT CSAAGRSRNTEAFF
NA few TRBJ2-5 TRBV9 TGTGCCAGCCAGCGAGGGCCGGGAGAGACCCAGTACTTC CASQRGPGETQYF
NA once TRBJ2-6 TRBV2 TGTGCCAGCACCGCAGACTCTGGGGCCAACGTCCTGACTTTC CASTADSGANVLTF
NA NA TRBJ1-1 TRBV7-9 TGTGCCAGCAGGGCCGGGGTGAACACTGAAGCTTTCTTT CASRAGVNTEAFF
NA NA TRBJ1-4 TRBV6-1 TGTGCCAGCGGTCCGGGACGGACAAATGAAAAACTGTTTTTT CASGPGRTNEKLFF
TRBD1 few TRBJ2-2 TRBV6-1 TGTGCCAGCAACTTCCCGGGACAGGGAATAAGGACCGGGGAGCTGTTTTTT CASNFPGQGIRTGELFF
NA few TRBJ2-7 TRBV3-1 TGTGCCAGCAGCCAGATGACAGGATCCTACGAGCAGTACTTC CASSQMTGSYEQYF
TRBD2 NA TRBJ2-1 TRBV11-2 TGTGCCAGCAGCCTAGAGGTCCCTAGCGGAAGCTCCTACAATGAGCAGTTCTTC CASSLEVPSGSSYNEQFF
NA few TRBJ1-2 TRBV5-6 TGTGCCAGCAGCTTGTTTCGTGGACCGATAGGCTACACCTTC CASSLFRGPIGYTF
NA once TRBJ2-5 TRBV7-9 TGTGCCAGCCTTAGCACCGGCGAGACCCAGTACTTC CASLSTGETQYF
NA NA TRBJ2-1 TRBV4-1 TGCGCCAGCAGCCAAGGACAGGAGGACAATGAGCAGTTCTTC CASSQGQEDNEQFF
NA few TRBJ1-5 TRBV20-1 TGCAGTGCGGGAGGGAGATATAGCAATCAGCCCCAGCATTTT CSAGGRYSNQPQHF
NA NA TRBJ1-2 TRBV4-3 TGCGCCAGCAGCCAAGATCCGGACGACTATGGCTACACCTTC CASSQDPDDYGYTF
NA few TRBJ2-3 TRBV20-1 TGCAGTGCTAGAGTGGGGCTAGATCCGCAGTATTTT CSARVGLDPQYF
NA few TRBJ2-7 TRBV20-1 TGCAGTGCTATCCAGAACTACGAGCAGTACTTC CSAIQNYEQYF
TRBD1 NA TRBJ2-7 TRBV18 TGTGCCAGCTCTCGAGGACAGGGGACCGCCTACGAGCAGTACTTC CASSRGQGTAYEQYF
NA few TRBJ2-7 TRBV7-9 TGTGCCAGCAGCTTTTATTCCGGTTCCGAGCAGTACTTC CASSFYSGSEQYF
NA NA TRBJ1-4 TRBV30 TGTGCCTGGAGCTGGAGTCGGATTGAAAAACTGTTTTTT CAWSWSRIEKLFF
NA few TRBJ2-2 TRBV19 TGTGCCAGTAGCCCTCGACAGCTCACCGGGGAGCTGTTTTTT CASSPRQLTGELFF
TRBD1 NA TRBJ2-3 TRBV25-1 TGTGCCAGCTCCGGGACAGTTAACTTAGTTGGCGGTGGCACAGATACGCAGTATTTT CASSGTVNLVGGGTDTQYF
NA NA TRBJ2-2 TRBV10-3 TGTGCCCTCCGAGGGGAAAACACCGGGGAGCTGTTTTTT CALRGENTGELFF
NA few TRBJ2-4 TRBV20-1 TGCAGTGCTATGCTAGCCAAAAACATTCAGTACTTC CSAMLAKNIQYF
NA NA TRBJ2-3 TRBV7-9 TGTGCCAGCAGCTTAGCAGAGGGTATAGCCAGCACAGATACGCAGTATTTT CASSLAEGIASTDTQYF
TRBD2 NA TRBJ2-2 TRBV9 TGTGCCAGCAGCGTAGGGCGGGAGGCGTACACCGGGGAGCTGTTTTTT CASSVGREAYTGELFF
TRBD1 NA TRBJ1-1 TRBV30 TGTGCCTGGGGGACAGTCACTGAAGCTTTCTTT CAWGTVTEAFF
NA few TRBJ1-1 TRBV10-3 TGTGCCATCAGTGCCCTTAACACTGAAGCTTTCTTT CAISALNTEAFF
TRBD1 NA TRBJ2-3 TRBV20-1 TGCAGTGCGGGACAGAGCACAGATACGCAGTATTTT CSAGQSTDTQYF